The rows below give T cell receptor beta chains drawn from one sample of a study of blood T cell repertoires in COVID-19. The method was immunoSEQ multiplex PCR; TCRdb's version includes in-frame clones alone and lacks a portion of them. This table has some 98,000 clones, around 83% appearing once. Material: peripheral blood. Source of these receptors: a man between 60 and 75 years old with acute or convalescent COVID-19. Each CDR3 is given with its conserved first and last residue. D genes are given only for firm matches. Only part of the rows carry a size: once, few, many, or a class if the clone is expanded.

j_call d_call clone_size v_call cdr3_nt cdr3_aa
TRBJ2-1 . . TRBV10-3 TGTGCCATCAGTGAACGGCGGGCGAGCTCCTACAATGAGCAGTTCTTC CAISERRASSYNEQFF
TRBJ1-2 TRBD1 . TRBV24-1 TGTGCCACCCGCCTTCTTCGCTCGGACAGGCCACTTAATGGCTACACCTTC CATRLLRSDRPLNGYTF
TRBJ1-1 . . TRBV3-1/TRBV3-2 TGTGCCAGCAGCCCGTTCACAGGGCCCGGGGCTGAAGCTTTCTTT CASSPFTGPGAEAFF
TRBJ2-1 TRBD2 . TRBV5-1 TGCGCCAGCAGCACTGCTAGCGGGGCCTACAATGAGCAGTTCTTC CASSTASGAYNEQFF
TRBJ2-1 . . TRBV6-5 TGTGCCAGCAGTTACTCCCCCCCAAATGAGCAGTTCTTC CASSYSPPNEQFF
TRBJ1-4 . . TRBV4-1 TGCGCCAGCAGCCCCTCCAGACACACAACTAATGAAAAACTGTTTTTT CASSPSRHTTNEKLFF
TRBJ1-3 . . TRBV5-4 TGTGCCAGCAGCTTGGCCGACGGGTTCTCTGGAAACACCATATATTTT CASSLADGFSGNTIYF
TRBJ1-2 . . TRBV7-8 TGTGCCAGCAGCTTAGCGACCAGACCCGAGCGCACCTTC CASSLATRPERTF
TRBJ1-4 . . TRBV5-1 TGCGCCAGCAGCTCGGAGGGGACTAATGAAAAACTGTTTTTT CASSSEGTNEKLFF
TRBJ2-3 . . TRBV19 TGTGCCAGTAGTATTGTCCAGGGGAGCACAGATACGCAGTATTTT CASSIVQGSTDTQYF
TRBJ2-5 . . TRBV18 TGTGCCAGCTCAATCCGACAGAAGTACCAAGAGACCCAGTACTTC CASSIRQKYQETQYF
TRBJ1-1 TRBD1 . TRBV7-9 TGTGCCAGCAGCCCCCGGGGACAGGGGGATGAAGCTTTCTTT CASSPRGQGDEAFF
TRBJ1-1 . . TRBV5-4 TGTGCCAGCAGCTCCCCCGGAGGAGGGGCGAACACTGAAGCTTTCTTT CASSSPGGGANTEAFF
TRBJ1-1 . few TRBV6-4 TGTGCCAGCAGTGACTTCGTGCTGGGCAGGGTGAACACTGAAGCTTTCTTT CASSDFVLGRVNTEAFF
TRBJ2-7 . once TRBV6-2/TRBV6-3 TGTGCCAGCAGCCGGGACTTTAGCCCTTCTAGGAGGAGCGAGCAGTACTTC CASSRDFSPSRRSEQYF
TRBJ2-3 . once TRBV6-1 TGTGCCAGCAGTGAAATGGCAGGGAGGGGGGCCACAGATACGCAGTATTTT CASSEMAGRGATDTQYF
TRBJ2-1 . . TRBV4-1 TGCGCCAGCAGCGGGGGACTCAGCTCCTACAATGAGCAGTTCTTC CASSGGLSSYNEQFF
TRBJ1-4 . . TRBV7-6 TGTGCCAGCAGCTTAAGTCGGGGGGTCGGTGAAAAACTGTTTTTT CASSLSRGVGEKLFF
TRBJ2-1 . . TRBV23-1 TGCGCCAGCAGTCAATCTCTCCCCAGGGTTGCTTATTCCTACAATGAGCAGTTCTTC CASSQSLPRVAYSYNEQFF
TRBJ1-6 TRBD1 . TRBV5-1 TGCGCCAGCAGTCCCCAGGGGGTATTTGGCGATTCACCCCTCCACTTT CASSPQGVFGDSPLHF
TRBJ2-5 TRBD1 once TRBV19 TGTGCCAGTAGACCCCGGGACAGGGGGCCGGAGACCCAGTACTTC CASRPRDRGPETQYF
TRBJ2-5 . . TRBV29-1 TGCAGCGTTGCCGACAGTTACGGGGAGACCCAGTACTTC CSVADSYGETQYF
TRBJ2-5 TRBD1 few TRBV6-5 TGTGCCAGCAGGAACAGGGGGAGGCAAGAGACCCAGTACTTC CASRNRGRQETQYF
TRBJ1-5 . . TRBV29-1 TGCAGCGCACGGACAGATAGCAATCAGCCCCAGCATTTT CSARTDSNQPQHF
TRBJ1-4 TRBD1 . TRBV5-1 TGCGCCAGTCCGGGACAGATTAATGAAAAACTGTTTTTT CASPGQINEKLFF
TRBJ1-1 TRBD1 . TRBV28 TGTGCCAGCACCTCGTCCAGGGGGTTCACTGAAGCTTTCTTT CASTSSRGFTEAFF
TRBJ2-2 . . TRBV7-3 TGTGCCAGCAGCTTAAGCGGATCCACCGGGGAGCTGTTTTTT CASSLSGSTGELFF
TRBJ1-2 . . TRBV6-5 TGTGCCAGCAGTTACGGGGGGACTGGCTACACCTTC CASSYGGTGYTF
TRBJ2-5 . once TRBV7-2 TGTGCCAGCAGGTCCGGTGGAGGGGAGACCCAGTACTTC CASRSGGGETQYF
TRBJ2-5 . . TRBV2 TGTGCCAGCATTGTACAGGGTCTCCAAGAGACCCAGTACTTC CASIVQGLQETQYF
TRBJ2-5 TRBD2 . TRBV7-9 TGTGCCAGCAGCTTGACTAGCGGGACGACAGAGACCCAGTACTTC CASSLTSGTTETQYF
TRBJ1-4 . few TRBV7-9 TGTGCCAGCAGCTTATATGTCGGAGGGGCAAGTAATGAAAAACTGTTTTTT CASSLYVGGASNEKLFF
TRBJ2-7 TRBD1 . TRBV4-3 TGCGCCAGCAGCCAGGGCGGACAGGGGGCTGACTACGAGCAGTACTTC CASSQGGQGADYEQYF
TRBJ2-1 TRBD2 . TRBV27 TGTGCCAGCAGTGGACTAGCGGGGATCAATGAGCAGTTCTTC CASSGLAGINEQFF
TRBJ1-1 TRBD1 . TRBV27 TGTGCCAGCAGTTCACTGCGACAGGGGACCCTCATGAACACTGAAGCTTTCTTT CASSSLRQGTLMNTEAFF
TRBJ2-1 . . TRBV6-4 TGTGCCAGCAGCAGCCATGCGTGGGGGGGCAACAATGAGCAGTTCTTC CASSSHAWGGNNEQFF
TRBJ2-2 TRBD1 . TRBV24-1 TGTGCCACCAGTGATTTGAGTTCACCGGGACAGGGGATTACCGGGGAGCTGTTTTTT CATSDLSSPGQGITGELFF
TRBJ1-6 . . TRBV10-3 TGTGCCATCAGTACCACCCGGGGGTCGTTCAGTTCACCCCTCCACTTT CAISTTRGSFSSPLHF
TRBJ1-1 . once TRBV4-3 TGCGCCAGCAGCCAAGGTAAGACCCCGTACTACATGAACACTGAAGCTTTCTTT CASSQGKTPYYMNTEAFF
TRBJ2-5 . . TRBV6-5 TGTGCCAGCACGGGTGGCGGGGGCCGAAAAGAGACCCAGTACTTC CASTGGGGRKETQYF
TRBJ2-1 . . TRBV5-1 TGCGCCAGCAGCGATGGAGGATTCCTAAATGAGCAGTTCTTC CASSDGGFLNEQFF
TRBJ2-2 . . TRBV7-2 TGTGCCAGCAGCTCAAGGGACATACACACCGGGGAGCTGTTTTTT CASSSRDIHTGELFF
TRBJ2-1 . few TRBV18 TGTGCCAGCTCACCACCCTCGGGAGACAATGAGCAGTTCTTC CASSPPSGDNEQFF